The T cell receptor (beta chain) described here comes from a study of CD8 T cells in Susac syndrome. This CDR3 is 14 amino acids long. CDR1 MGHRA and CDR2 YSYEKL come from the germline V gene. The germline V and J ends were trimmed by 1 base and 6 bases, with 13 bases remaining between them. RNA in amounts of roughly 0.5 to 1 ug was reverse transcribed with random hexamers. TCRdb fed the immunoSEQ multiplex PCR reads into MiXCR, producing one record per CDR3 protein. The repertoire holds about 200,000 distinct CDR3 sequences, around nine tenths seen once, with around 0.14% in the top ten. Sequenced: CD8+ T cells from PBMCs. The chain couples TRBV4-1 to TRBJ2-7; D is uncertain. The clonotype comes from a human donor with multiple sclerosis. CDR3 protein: CASSQASASLEQYF. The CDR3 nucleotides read TGCGCCAGCAGCCAAGCTTCAGCTTCCCTCGAGCAGTACTTC.